This T cell receptor (beta chain) was profiled in a study of cytomegalovirus exposure and HLA in healthy donors. Study results and limitations: It was reported in a later analysis that an Asian-associated ancestry cluster showed fewer N-insertions than the approximately 700-donor mean.

A note on this clone: Its antigen remains unknown.

The primer mix had 60 Vbeta and 13 Jbeta primers. Sequencing was performed with immunoSEQ multiplex PCR; in TCRdb, only in-frame clones are kept and a portion is missing. The table shows 150,000 to 200,000 clones, with roughly 79% occurring only once. Germline V gene sequence: CDR1 SGDLS, CDR2 YYNGEE. The trim removed 0 bases at V and 5 bases at J, leaving 7 bases unmatched. The CDR3 has 16 residues. The TCR comes from a man aged 25 to 40 in good health and CMV-seronegative. V gene TRBV9 combines with J gene TRBJ2-5, with 10 bases matching TRBD2. The sequenced material came from PBMCs. Here the CDR3 reads CASSVGLAGGSETQYF. The CDR3 DNA follows: TGTGCCAGCAGCGTAGGATTAGCGGGAGGTTCGGAGACCCAGTACTTC.